The next 26 T cell receptor beta chains were all read from a single sample in a study of vaccination and CD4 T cells after COVID-19. What these receptors recognize is not known. Scientists ran DNA taken from cultured CD4+ T cells through the Oncomine TCR Beta short-read assay for sequencing. A single record per CDR3 protein comes from TCRdb applying MiXCR to the PCR reads. The data contain roughly 14,000 distinct CDR3 sequences, approximately 30% of them singletons. Treatment defined: approximately 9-day PBMC culture with coronavirus spike peptide pools or control peptides (ViraFEST assay). Source material: cultured CD4+ T cells from blood. The receptors stem from a human donor with COVID-19.

V and J are TRBV20-1 and TRBJ2-7, with D possibly TRBD1 on 5 matching bases. Germline V gives CDR1 DFQATT, CDR2 SNEGSKA (reference sequence). V lost 2 bases to trimming and J lost 5 bases, with 10 bases between them. This CDR3 region has 12 residues. The DNA for the CDR3 is TGCAGTGCTAGACAGGGTGTCCACGAGCAGTACTTC. Encoded protein: CSARQGVHEQYF.

V is TRBV5-6 and J is TRBJ1-5; TRBD1 might be the D (5 bases). In germline, CDR1 is SGHDT, CDR2 YYEEEE. With 0 bases removed from V and 0 bases from J, the gap between germline ends came to 16 bases. The length of the CDR3 is 18 residues. CDR3 residues: CASSLEGGATHSNQPQHF. The CDR3 DNA sequence: TGTGCCAGCAGCTTGGAGGGTGGGGCTACCCATAGCAATCAGCCCCAGCATTTT.

This clonotype has a single count. V gene TRBV4-1 combines with J gene TRBJ2-1; the D call may be TRBD1 or TRBD2 (5 bases each). This CDR3 is 15 amino acids long. Germline values: CDR1 MGHRA, CDR2 YSYEKL. V was clipped by 1 base and J by 10 bases, with 17 bases between them. CDR3 DNA: TGCGCCAGCAGCCAAGCGACGGGGCGCGGACGAGAGCAGTTCTTC. This translates into CASSQATGRGREQFF.

The chain uses TRBV6-5 and TRBJ2-7; TRBD1 matches 9 bases. Germline CDR1 reads MNHEY; CDR2 reads SVGAGI. After removal of 2 bases from V and 2 bases from J, the junction contained 1 base not matched to a gene. The CDR3 sequence is 14 residues long. CDR3 nucleotides: TGTGCCAGCAGTTACCGGGACAGGGCCTACGAGCAGTACTTC. Its translation: CASSYRDRAYEQYF.

This clonotype was counted between two and nine times. The chain links TRBV2 to TRBJ2-5, with D perhaps matching TRBD2 (7 bases). V lost 8 bases to trimming and J lost 4 bases, with 11 bases between them. CDR1 and CDR2 (germline): SNHLY, FYNNEI. The CDR3 has 12 residues. CDR3 coding DNA: TGTGCCAGCGAGGGGGGGCGAGAGACCCAGTACTTC. Its translation is CASEGGRETQYF.

V is TRBV6-1 and J is TRBJ2-7; 7 bases match TRBD2. Germline values: CDR1 MNHNS, CDR2 SASEGT. V was pared by 7 bases and J by 5 bases, with 8 bases of the junction left unmatched. The CDR3 is 13 residues long. For the CDR3, the DNA is TGTGCCAGCACCCCGGGGGGTACCCACGAGCAGTACTTC. Residues: CASTPGGTHEQYF.

The chain is built from TRBV10-3 and TRBJ2-7; 10 bases are shared with TRBD2. V lost 6 bases, J lost 3 bases, and 5 bases stayed unmatched. The CDR3 has 14 amino acids. Germline V gene sequence: CDR1 ENHRY, CDR2 SYGVKD. The CDR3 sequence: CAISLIAGGYEQYF. DNA of the CDR3: TGTGCCATCAGCCTCATAGCGGGGGGCTACGAGCAGTACTTC.

This chain connects TRBV20-1 to TRBJ1-2; D remains unclear. The CDR3 sequence is 15 residues long. With 3 bases removed from V and 4 bases from J, the gap between germline ends came to 18 bases. Per germline, CDR1 DFQATT and CDR2 SNEGSKA (reference sequence). In nucleotides, the CDR3 is TGCAGTGCTAGTACGGTTGTTTCGGGGAGCTATGGCTACACCTTC. Its translation is CSASTVVSGSYGYTF.

This clonotype appeared a few times. This rearrangement joins TRBV6-5 to TRBJ1-2, with unresolved D. Trimming removed 3 bases at V and 4 bases at J, with 12 bases between. In germline, CDR1 is MNHEY, CDR2 SVGAGI. This CDR3 comprises 14 residues. The CDR3 protein is CASSYDEGTYGYTF. The DNA of the CDR3 is TGTGCCAGCAGTTATGATGAGGGAACCTATGGCTACACCTTC.

This chain joins TRBV27 and TRBJ1-2, with D perhaps TRBD1 (5 bases). V was clipped by 0 bases and J by 2 bases, with 10 bases between them. This CDR3 has 15 residues. Per germline, CDR1 MNHEY and CDR2 SMNVEV (reference sequence). CDR3 sequence reads: CASSLSQGGNYGYTF. The CDR3 region has the DNA TGTGCCAGCAGTTTATCCCAGGGAGGGAACTATGGCTACACCTTC.

The chain combines TRBV7-2 with TRBJ2-1; D is perhaps TRBD2 (5 bases). In germline, CDR1 is SGHTA, CDR2 FQGNSA. V gave up 0 bases and J gave up 8 bases, with 14 bases separating them. The CDR3 length is 15 residues. DNA of the CDR3: TGTGCCAGCAGCTTAGCCGGTGGTGGCGGGTATGAGCAGTTCTTC. Residues: CASSLAGGGGYEQFF.

The chain is built from TRBV19 and TRBJ1-5, with TRBD1 matching over 9 bases. CDR1 is LNHDA and CDR2 is SQIVND in the germline V gene (reference sequence). The CDR3 is 17 residues long. Losses at the gene ends were 6 bases for V and 7 bases for J; bases not matched to a gene: 16. Written as DNA, the CDR3 is TGTGCCAGTAGACATGACAGGGGGTTAGCTGTAGAGCAGCCCCAGCATTTT. Protein: CASRHDRGLAVEQPQHF.

The chain links TRBV4-1 to TRBJ2-1; the D is unclear. Deletions cut 0 bases from V and 9 bases from J, with 18 bases between. This CDR3 has 16 amino acids. The germline CDR1 and CDR2 sequences are MGHRA and YSYEKL. DNA for the CDR3: TGCGCCAGCAGCCAAGAGATTCAGGCCCAGAAAGCTGAGCAGTTCTTC. This encodes CASSQEIQAQKAEQFF.

This rearrangement joins TRBV27 to TRBJ1-3; D possibly corresponds to TRBD1 (5 bases). This CDR3 spans 18 amino acids. Germline V gene sequence: CDR1 MNHEY, CDR2 SMNVEV (reference sequence). Trimming shortened V by 2 bases and J by 0 bases, and 17 bases separated the two germline ends. The CDR3 DNA sequence: TGTGCCAGCAGTTTAAATGGGCGGCTGGGGCTCTCTGGAAACACCATATATTTT. This sequence encodes CASSLNGRLGLSGNTIYF.

This clonotype is medium-sized in the sample. V is TRBV25-1 and J is TRBJ1-3; D gene unclear. Germline values: CDR1 MGHDK, CDR2 SYGVNS. This CDR3 spans 12 amino acids. V lost 6 bases, J lost 8 bases, and 11 bases lay in between. CDR3 DNA sequence: TGTGCCAGCAGCCCGGGTGGGCACACCATATATTTT. Amino acids: CASSPGGHTIYF. Combining the CDR3 with reference TRBV25-1 and TRBJ1-3 gives the whole variable domain EADIYQTPRYLVIGTGKKITLECSQTMGHDKMYWYQQDPGMELHLIHYSYGVNSTEKGDLSSESTVSRIRTEHFPLTLESARPSHTSQYLCASSPGGHTIYFGEGSWLTVV.

The rearrangement joins TRBV19 to TRBJ1-1, with D uncertain. The length of the CDR3 is 15 residues. Germline loops: CDR1 LNHDA, CDR2 SQIVND (reference sequence). V was shortened by 2 bases and J by 2 bases, with 12 bases between the two germline ends. The CDR3 DNA reads TGTGCCAGTAGTATATCGGACCACTCAAACACTGAAGCTTTCTTT. It encodes CASSISDHSNTEAFF.

The gene calls are TRBV24-1 and TRBJ2-7, with TRBD1 matching over 8 bases. V shed 3 bases, J shed 2 bases, and the junction held 5 bases outside the gene matches. The CDR3 totals 15 residues. Germline lookup yields CDR1 KGHDR and CDR2 SFDVKD. The CDR3 bases are TGTGCCACCAGTGATCGAGGACAGGGTACCTACGAGCAGTACTTC. This gives the protein CATSDRGQGTYEQYF.

The chain is built from TRBV5-1 and TRBJ1-3, with TRBD1 identical over 10 bases. The CDR3 runs to 17 residues. Germline-derived CDR1 and CDR2 are SGHRS and YFSETQ. The V and J ends lost 2 bases and 2 bases, in that order; junction bases with no gene match: 7. As DNA, the CDR3 is TGCGCCAGCAGCTTAAGGCCGGGACAGGGGACTGGAAACACCATATATTTT. Residues: CASSLRPGQGTGNTIYF.

This clonotype was counted only a few times. The V and J genes are TRBV2 and TRBJ1-6; D gene unclear. Trimming removed 3 bases from V and 9 bases from J, with 9 bases in between. The CDR3 runs 13 residues. Germline V gene sequence: CDR1 SNHLY, CDR2 FYNNEI. The CDR3 sequence: CASSDRASSPLHF. The CDR3 DNA reads as TGTGCCAGCAGTGATAGGGCTAGTTCACCCCTCCACTTT.

This clonotype was observed a single time. In DNA form, the CDR3 reads TGTGCCAGCAGCGCCCCCCTACAGGGGACCAATGAGCAGTTCTTC. Its protein is CASSAPLQGTNEQFF. This chain links TRBV11-2 with TRBJ2-1, with 7 bases fitting TRBD1. Trimming removed 5 bases from V and 6 bases from J; junction bases left unmatched: 10. CDR3 length equals 15 residues. The germline CDR1 and CDR2 sequences are SGHAT and FQNNGV.

A few counts support this clonotype. V gene TRBV20-1 combines with J gene TRBJ1-1; 7 bases fit TRBD1. After removal of 3 bases from V and 0 bases from J, the junction contained 10 bases not matched to a gene. CDR1 and CDR2 (germline): DFQATT, SNEGSKA (reference sequence). This CDR3 comprises 16 residues. The CDR3 protein is CSASRGQLDMNTEAFF. The CDR3 DNA reads as TGCAGTGCTAGCCGGGGACAGCTTGACATGAACACTGAAGCTTTCTTT.

The chain recombines TRBV4-2 with TRBJ2-1, with TRBD2 identical over 15 bases. J lost 5 bases, V lost 2 bases, and 13 bases had no gene match. The V gene's germline CDR1 is LGHNA and CDR2 YNFKEQ. This CDR3 is built from 20 residues. DNA for the CDR3: TGTGCCAGCAGCCAAAGGACCGGGACTAGCGGGGGGACAACAGACAATGAGCAGTTCTTC. Protein: CASSQRTGTSGGTTDNEQFF.

This clonotype was observed a single time. This chain connects TRBV6-5 to TRBJ2-7; D not certain. The ends were cut back, 0 bases at V and 2 bases at J, with 8 bases in the middle. The CDR3 sequence is 14 residues long. Germline CDR1 and CDR2: MNHEY and SVGAGI. CDR3 sequence (DNA): TGTGCCAGCAGTTACTCGACAAAACCCTACGAGCAGTACTTC. It yields the protein CASSYSTKPYEQYF.

This clonotype was seen a single time. The chain links TRBV18 to TRBJ1-6, with TRBD1 identical over 7 bases. Trimming cost V 1 base and J 6 bases; bases outside gene matches: 3. This CDR3 contains 15 residues. Germline lookup yields CDR1 KGHSH and CDR2 LQKENI. CDR3 loop: CASSPLQGGNSPLHF. The CDR3 DNA sequence: TGTGCCAGCTCACCACTCCAGGGGGGTAATTCACCCCTCCACTTT.

This clonotype has a handful of counts. V usage is TRBV20-1 and J usage is TRBJ1-1; D ambiguous. This CDR3 spans 15 amino acids. Germline lookup yields CDR1 DFQATT and CDR2 SNEGSKA (reference sequence). Trimming removed 1 base from V and 1 base from J, with 13 bases in between. The CDR3 nucleotides are TGCAGTGCTAGAGGCCGATTTGAGGGGAACACTGAAGCTTTCTTT. Residues: CSARGRFEGNTEAFF.

The J gene is TRBJ2-5, the V gene TRBV5-1; TRBD2 is a possible D gene (6 bases). The CDR3 consists of 16 residues. The V gene's germline CDR1 is SGHRS and CDR2 YFSETQ. Trimming removed 6 bases from V and 5 bases from J, with 23 bases in between. The CDR3 DNA sequence: TGCGCCAGCACCCCCGGGAGCTCTGTCGGGTGGGAGACCCAGTACTTC. Amino acid sequence: CASTPGSSVGWETQYF.